This T cell receptor beta chain was captured by sequencing in a study of blood T cell repertoires in COVID-19 (dated by TCRdb to the early 2020s). Broadly, across the study: The collaborator samples originated in the United States, Italy and Spain and spanned the acute and convalescent phases of COVID-19. The repertoires were released in a freely available public database meant as a resource for research on the immune response to SARS-CoV-2. Subjects who had been exposed to COVID-19, were actively infected with it, or had recovered from it provided the deeply sampled blood TCRbeta repertoires that made up the dataset. The samples were drawn from the first 160 participants of the ongoing ImmuneRACE study and from roughly 1,300 subjects provided by 6 global collaborators. The sample metadata nearly always contained a de-identified subject ID, COVID-19 status, age in years and sex. Where HLA class I and class II types were available, the types were taken from metadata supplied by the sample provider, not from assay-based typing. The material from the prospective study consisted of cDNA or gDNA derived from T cells, B-cell-depleted T cells, or PBMCs. The investigation overall reported the following: How much clinical and demographic metadata was included differed by source and by participant, and the metadata was provided uncurated.

The immunoSEQ Assay, a bias-controlled multiplex PCR, was used to amplify TCRbeta CDR3 regions from genomic DNA. The paper's processing steps were these. The number of nucleated cells in each sample was estimated by amplification of reference gene primers within the assay. Sequence reads were collapsed and filtered to measure the absolute abundance of every unique TCRbeta CDR3 rearrangement. Productive Simpson clonality was computed per sample as the square root of Simpson's diversity index over productive rearrangements. As stored in TCRdb, this immuneACCESS dataset retains in-frame rearrangements with V and J assigned. A fraction of the clones does not appear; measured against another copy, unresolved V genes explain less than half of the discrepancy, and the remainder lacks a known reason. V and J calls and clone size are copied from that table; D and trimming were computed from the DNA. This sample has about 52,000 clones in its table, and about 88% of those were observed once. The top ten hold roughly 15% of the sample.

On this clone itself: The clone's antigen remains unknown. No base-level quality is on record; no much larger clone is a single base apart.

Whole blood was collected in K2EDTA tubes by collaborating institutions according to the institutions' own protocols. For TCRbeta analysis, collaborator samples were shipped as frozen whole blood, as isolated PBMCs, or as DNA extracted from either sample type. From cysteine to phenylalanine, the CDR3 is 14 amino acids long. Just CDR3 DNA is preserved here, 42 bases in frame from base 1. CDR1 and CDR2 are drawn from the germline V gene: SGHDT, YYEEEE. V loses 3 bases at its end and J loses 4 bases; junction bases beyond the gene matches: 2. The chain is encoded by TRBV5-6 joined to TRBJ2-1; TRBD1 matches 9 bases in the middle. The sequence came from a human donor with active COVID-19. The donor label of this sample is uncertain. Sequencing was done on a sample of peripheral blood. CDR3 region: CASSWGQGYNEQFF. The nucleotide sequence is given as TGTGCCAGCAGCTGGGGACAGGGATACAATGAGCAGTTCTTC. The CDR3 plus the reference TRBV5-6 and TRBJ2-1 genes for the other parts give the full variable domain: DAGVTQSPTHLIKTRGQQVTLRCSPKSGHDTVSWYQQALGQGPQFIFQYYEEEERQRGNFPDRFSGHQFPNYSSELNVNALLLGDSALYLCASSWGQGYNEQFFGPGTRLTVL.